The rows below give T cell receptor beta chains drawn from one sample of a study of T cell repertoires in cytomegalovirus infection. Using its own MiXCR run on the reads, TCRdb lists one record per CDR3 protein. The sample consists of roughly 300,000 distinct CDR3 sequences, approximately 9.5% of them appearing once. Sample: PBMCs. These receptors all stem from a human donor in good health (CMV status not recorded). Some clones in this sample may be carry-over from other donors' samples. CDR3s include the opening cysteine and the closing phenylalanine or tryptophan.

length	V	J	CDR3
18	TRBV6-6	TRBJ1-4	CASSYSPPHRASNEKLFF
14	TRBV20-1	TRBJ1-1	CSVATPRLNTEAFF
13	TRBV5-6	TRBJ2-1	CASRRWGREEQFF
13	TRBV7-2	TRBJ2-5	CASTMRVQETQYF
15	TRBV27	TRBJ2-7	CASSLIITGRYEQYF
14	TRBV10-3	TRBJ2-1	CAISVLAGGNEQFF
13	TRBV7-2	TRBJ1-5	CASSRTGSQPQHF
16	TRBV4-1	TRBJ1-1	CASSQLLGDGRTEAFF
15	TRBV12-3/TRBV12-4	TRBJ1-1	CASSTTGGVNTEAFF
16	TRBV20-1	TRBJ2-3	CSASGIAGGLTDTQYF
14	TRBV7-6	TRBJ2-7	CASSLDGSTSEQYF
13	TRBV20-1	TRBJ1-2	CSARRPGGQGYTF
15	TRBV11-2	TRBJ2-3	CASSSGQFSTDTQYF
14	TRBV6-6	TRBJ1-1	CASSYQQLNTEAFF
13	TRBV20-1	TRBJ2-7	CSARVPGRYEQYF
12	TRBV7-2	TRBJ2-7	CASSLGGAKQYF
16	TRBV6-8	TRBJ2-3	CASSFHGGQGTDTQYF
15	TRBV11-2	TRBJ1-5	CASSLDGDSNQPQHF
14	TRBV7-2	TRBJ1-1	CASSFSITNTEAFF
15	TRBV19	TRBJ2-1	CASRRTSGGYNEQFF
13	TRBV28	TRBJ2-2	CATGGGRTGELFF
10	TRBV7-9	TRBJ2-1	CASSNNEQFF
17	TRBV7-9	TRBJ1-2	CASSEAGTAFPPDGYTF
16	TRBV7-2	TRBJ1-5	CASSLASGQGVMPQHF
12	TRBV9	TRBJ2-7	CASNTEGDEQYF
14	TRBV12-3/TRBV12-4	TRBJ2-6	CASRRDGGANVLTF
14	TRBV7-2	TRBJ2-7	CASSLPSTTSEQYF
14	TRBV7-2	TRBJ2-2	CASSFSLNSGELFF
14	TRBV4-2	TRBJ2-3	CASSRLVGPDTQYF
12	TRBV28	TRBJ2-3	CATGRGEPTQYF
13	TRBV7-6	TRBJ2-5	CASSPLGQETQYF
15	TRBV7-3	TRBJ2-2	CASSSGTGVTGELFF
17	TRBV6-1	TRBJ2-6	CASSRRDSFSGANVLTF
17	TRBV7-9	TRBJ2-1	CASSPGLAGGPYNEQFF
16	TRBV28	TRBJ2-3	CASSPPRGPSTDTQYF
10	TRBV29-1	TRBJ2-4	CSVTYGVQYF
12	TRBV7-2	TRBJ1-6	CASRQGPNPLHF
12	TRBV7-3	TRBJ1-2	CASSATGTGYTF
16	TRBV7-2	TRBJ1-3	CASSLELGLSGNTIYF
15	TRBV6-2/TRBV6-3	TRBJ2-5	CASSRRIRDSETQYF
13	TRBV6-6	TRBJ2-7	CASSYAPIYEQYF
15	TRBV7-7	TRBJ2-2	CASSLGAGWSGELFF
15	TRBV15	TRBJ1-6	CATSKIDRWDSPLHF
14	TRBV7-2	TRBJ1-1	CASSEDRKNTEAFF
12	TRBV19	TRBJ2-3	CASLLSYDTQYF
15	TRBV7-9	TRBJ1-1	CASSLDNGARAEAFF
13	TRBV7-2	TRBJ2-5	CASSPDHGETQYF
13	TRBV7-2	TRBJ2-7	CASSLVYSSEQYF
13	TRBV7-6	TRBJ2-7	CASSFGLAYEQYF
15	TRBV20-1	TRBJ2-2	CSAYPGLARSGELFF
18	TRBV7-2	TRBJ2-6	CASSSGTVLLSGANVLTF
15	TRBV28	TRBJ2-1	CASSFYLAGGDEQFF
13	TRBV7-8	TRBJ1-4	CASSLETEEKLFF
15	TRBV7-8	TRBJ1-1	CATQFGQGFNTEAFF
14	TRBV12-3/TRBV12-4	TRBJ2-7	CASSPRGRFNEQYF
14	TRBV12-3/TRBV12-4	TRBJ1-6	CASSLGQTKSPLHF
13	TRBV28	TRBJ2-7	CASSLGGTKEQYF
13	TRBV7-2	TRBJ2-3	CASSLAGIDTQYF
15	TRBV12-3/TRBV12-4	TRBJ2-5	CASSPYKTLLETQYF